This TCR beta chain came from a study of blood T cell repertoires in COVID-19. Profiling relied on immunoSEQ multiplex PCR, and the TCRdb table lists in-frame clones only, not all of them. The table has 200,000 to 250,000 clones, roughly 79% seen once. V was clipped by 1 base and J by 2 bases; unmatched bases: 7. This CDR3 is 16 amino acids long. Germline V gives CDR1 MDHEN, CDR2 SYDVKM. This clone was observed once. The V and J genes are TRBV28 and TRBJ1-1; TRBD1 matches at 7 bases. The origin of this receptor is a woman aged 45-65 years with acute COVID-19. Sequences were obtained from PBMCs or T cells enriched from blood (not recorded which). CDR3 DNA sequence: TGTGCCAGCAGTTTATCTTTCGGGACAGCAAACACTGAAGCTTTCTTT. This sequence encodes CASSLSFGTANTEAFF.